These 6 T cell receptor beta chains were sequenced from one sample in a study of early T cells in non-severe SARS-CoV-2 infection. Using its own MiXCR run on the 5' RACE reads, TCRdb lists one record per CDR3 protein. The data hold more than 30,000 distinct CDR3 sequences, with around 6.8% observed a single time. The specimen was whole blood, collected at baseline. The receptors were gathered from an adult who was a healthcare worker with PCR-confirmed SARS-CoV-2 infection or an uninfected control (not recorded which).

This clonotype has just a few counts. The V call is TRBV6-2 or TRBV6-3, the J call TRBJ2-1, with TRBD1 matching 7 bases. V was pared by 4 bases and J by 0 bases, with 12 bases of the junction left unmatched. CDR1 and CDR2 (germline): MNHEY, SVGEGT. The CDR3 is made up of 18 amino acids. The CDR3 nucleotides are TGTGCCAGCAGTTTCACCACCCGGGACAGTAGCTCCTACAATGAGCAGTTCTTC. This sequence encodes CASSFTTRDSSSYNEQFF.

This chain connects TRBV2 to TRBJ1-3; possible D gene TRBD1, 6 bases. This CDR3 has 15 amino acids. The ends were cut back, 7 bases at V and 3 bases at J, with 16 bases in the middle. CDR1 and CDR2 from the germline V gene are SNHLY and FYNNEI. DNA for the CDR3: TGTGCCAGCACCCAGTCCGGGACATATGGAAACACCATATATTTT. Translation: CASTQSGTYGNTIYF.

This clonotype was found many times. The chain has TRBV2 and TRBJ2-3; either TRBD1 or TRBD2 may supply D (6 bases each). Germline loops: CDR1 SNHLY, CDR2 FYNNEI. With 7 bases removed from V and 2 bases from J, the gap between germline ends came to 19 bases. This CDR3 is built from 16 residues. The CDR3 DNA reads TGTGCCAGCAACGCGGCGGGGACACGTAACACAGATACGCAGTATTTT. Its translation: CASNAAGTRNTDTQYF.

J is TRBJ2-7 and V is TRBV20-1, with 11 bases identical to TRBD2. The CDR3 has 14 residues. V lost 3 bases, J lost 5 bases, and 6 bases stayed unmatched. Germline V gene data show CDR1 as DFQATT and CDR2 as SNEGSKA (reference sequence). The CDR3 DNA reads TGCAGTGCTAGTGTAGCTAGCGGGGGGAACGAGCAGTACTTC. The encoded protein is CSASVASGGNEQYF.

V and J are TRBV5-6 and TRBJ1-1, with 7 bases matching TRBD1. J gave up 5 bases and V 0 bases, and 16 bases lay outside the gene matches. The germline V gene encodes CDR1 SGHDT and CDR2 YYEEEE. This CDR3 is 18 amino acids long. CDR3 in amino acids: CASSLDWPEGASETEAFF. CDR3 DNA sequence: TGTGCCAGCAGCTTGGATTGGCCAGAGGGGGCGAGTGAAACTGAAGCTTTCTTT. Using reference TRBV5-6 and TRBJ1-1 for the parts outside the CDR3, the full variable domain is DAGVTQSPTHLIKTRGQQVTLRCSPKSGHDTVSWYQQALGQGPQFIFQYYEEEERQRGNFPDRFSGHQFPNYSSELNVNALLLGDSALYLCASSLDWPEGASETEAFFGQGTRLTVV.

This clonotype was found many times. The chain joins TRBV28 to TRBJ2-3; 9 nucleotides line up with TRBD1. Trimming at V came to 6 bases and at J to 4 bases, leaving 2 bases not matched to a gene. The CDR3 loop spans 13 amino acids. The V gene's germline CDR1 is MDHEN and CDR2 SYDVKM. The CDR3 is CASSRQGADTQYF. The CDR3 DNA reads TGTGCCAGCAGCAGACAGGGGGCAGATACGCAGTATTTT.